This T cell receptor beta chain emerged from a study of blood T cell repertoires in COVID-19. The trim removed 3 bases at V and 4 bases at J, leaving 10 bases unmatched. Germline V gene data show CDR1 as LGHDT and CDR2 as YNNKEL (reference sequence). This CDR3 contains 16 residues. Seattle-derived patients entered the study during active infection and were followed longitudinally. As originally analysed: Amplification of reference gene primers provided the estimated nucleated cell counts. The table came from immunoSEQ multiplex PCR; TCRdb's copy has only in-frame clones and leaves some out. V, J and clone size derive from that table, while D and trimming were established from the DNA sequence. The sample contains about 170,000 clones, 70% to 90% of which appear only once.

The TCR comes from an elderly woman with COVID-19, enrolled during active disease. Input material: peripheral blood. The chain is built from TRBV3-1 (or the pseudogene TRBV3-2) and TRBJ1-2; 8 bases are shared with TRBD1. The CDR3 DNA follows: TGTGCCAGCAGCCAGTCGGACAGGGAGGTTTCCTATGGCTACACCTTC. It specifies CASSQSDREVSYGYTF.